These 13 T cell receptor beta chains came from one sample sequenced in a study of T-cell memory formation after mild COVID-19 (dated by TCRdb to 2020 to 2022). The method was 5' RACE. Sequencing was performed on an Illumina NovaSeq 6000. In TCRdb, the public reads were trimmed at Q25 with fastp and aligned with MiXCR, with productive beta chains retained. CDR3 protein duplicates are merged, each entry listing the most common genes and DNA. The sample table contains about 340,000 distinct CDR3 sequences; only one count was recorded for less than 25% of them. Of the sample, approximately 22% is held by the ten largest clones. Sequencing input: PBMCs or a T cell subset sorted from them (not recorded which). The receptors come from a man between 18 and 29 years old who had mild COVID-19 (a few samples of this study predate the infection). The sample titles of this study are shuffled in the database, so cell type and time point are left out; the donor was told from shared clones.

This clonotype was seen a handful of times. The chain recombines TRBV12-3 or TRBV12-4 with TRBJ1-2, with D perhaps TRBD1 (6 bases). The CDR3 extends over 14 amino acids. With 2 bases removed from V and 4 bases from J, the gap between germline ends came to 11 bases. CDR3 region: CASSLLGGAYGYTF. The CDR3 DNA reads as TGTGCCAGCAGTTTACTCGGGGGCGCCTATGGCTACACCTTC.

This clonotype came up many times. This rearrangement joins TRBV20-1 to TRBJ2-7; TRBD2 agrees at 7 bases. V lost 5 bases to trimming and J lost 2 bases; unmatched junction nucleotides: 9. This CDR3 contains 14 residues. The germline gives CDR1 DFQATT, CDR2 SNEGSKA (reference sequence). DNA for the CDR3: TGCAGTGCTGGGCCGCGGGGGAAGCCCTACGAGCAGTACTTC. Translating gives CSAGPRGKPYEQYF.

This clonotype was detected only a few times. This chain links TRBV4-3 with TRBJ1-6, with TRBD1 identical over 7 bases. The trim removed 1 base at V and 6 bases at J, leaving 3 bases unmatched. The V gene's germline CDR1 is LGHNA and CDR2 YSLEER. The CDR3 length is 15 residues. The CDR3 protein is CASSQGQGVNSPLHF. CDR3 coding DNA: TGCGCCAGCAGCCAAGGACAGGGCGTTAATTCACCCCTCCACTTT.

The V call is TRBV5-1, the J call TRBJ1-4; D unresolved. Germline V gene data show CDR1 as SGHRS and CDR2 as YFSETQ. Trimming shortened V by 0 bases and J by 5 bases, and 11 bases separated the two germline ends. The CDR3 has 15 amino acids. Here the CDR3 reads CASSLGPGSNEKLFF. DNA of the CDR3: TGCGCCAGCAGCTTGGGTCCGGGGTCGAATGAAAAACTGTTTTTT.

This clonotype came up many times. The chain carries TRBV12-3 or TRBV12-4 and TRBJ1-1, with 12 bases aligning to TRBD1. V was pared by 1 base and J by 4 bases, with 1 base of the junction left unmatched. This CDR3 has 15 residues. Written as DNA, the CDR3 is TGTGCCAGCAGTTTAGGGGACAGGGGGCCCACTGAAGCTTTCTTT. Its protein is CASSLGDRGPTEAFF.

This clonotype is categorized as medium-sized. The rearrangement joins TRBV3-2 to TRBJ2-7. TRBV3-2 is a listed pseudogene. The CDR3 is 16 amino acids. DNA of the CDR3: TGTGCCAGCAGCCAAGATTTACCGCCTGCTACCTACGAGCAGTACGTC. Its protein product is CASSQDLPPATYEQYV.

V is TRBV4-3 and J is TRBJ2-7; D tentatively reads TRBD1 or TRBD2 (5 bases each). Germline lookup yields CDR1 LGHNA and CDR2 YSLEER. V lost 0 bases and J lost 2, with 11 bases in between. The CDR3 is 15 amino acids. The CDR3 nucleotides read TGCGCCAGCAGCCAAGATCGTGGGGACGCCTACGAGCAGTACTTC. As protein: CASSQDRGDAYEQYF.

The table lists this clonotype with a few counts. CDR3 region: CAISPAGRGVQETQYF. CDR3 bases: TGTGCCATCAGCCCGGCAGGGCGGGGGGTACAAGAGACCCAGTACTTC. The rearrangement joins TRBV10-3 to TRBJ2-5, with TRBD2 matching 8 bases. Looked up from germline, CDR1 is ENHRY and CDR2 is SYGVKD. The CDR3 runs to 16 residues. V lost 6 bases and J lost 2; bases outside the gene matches: 11.

This clonotype was observed a handful of times. The chain combines TRBV7-6 with TRBJ2-3, with D possibly being TRBD1 (5 bases). Trimming pared 7 bases from V and 6 bases from J, leaving 20 bases between. Germline V gene data show CDR1 as SGHVS and CDR2 as FNYEAQ. This CDR3 is built from 15 residues. The CDR3 nucleotides read TGTGCCAGCACCCTAATTGAATTGGGGCTGGATACGCAGTATTTT. Amino acids: CASTLIELGLDTQYF.

This clonotype was counted between two and nine times. V gene TRBV12-3 or TRBV12-4 combines with J gene TRBJ1-1; D gene unclear. The CDR3 totals 11 residues. The germline V and J ends were trimmed by 6 bases and 8 bases, with 10 bases remaining between them. In DNA, the CDR3 is TGTGCCAGCAGCCCTCGGTCAGAAGCTTTCTTT. It codes for CASSPRSEAFF.

This chain joins TRBV10-2 and TRBJ2-3; the match to TRBD2 covers 12 bases. The CDR3 is 13 amino acids. J gave up 5 bases and V 10 bases, and 4 bases lay outside the gene matches. CDR1 and CDR2 (germline): WSHSY, SAAADI. The CDR3 DNA reads TGCGCCACCCGACTAGCGGGGGAAGATACGCAGTATTTT. This codes for CATRLAGEDTQYF.

In its sample, this clonotype was seen many times. The gene calls are TRBV5-1 and TRBJ2-5; TRBD2 matches 8 bases. CDR3 length: 13 residues. Germline lookup yields CDR1 SGHRS and CDR2 YFSETQ. V shed 4 bases and J 5 bases; nucleotides not matched to a gene: 4. CDR3 nucleotides: TGCGCCAGCAGCCCTGGGACTAGGGAGACCCAGTACTTC. It specifies CASSPGTRETQYF.

V usage is TRBV7-3 and J usage is TRBJ1-1, with D possibly being TRBD1 (5 bases). CDR3 length: 17 amino acids. The germline CDR1 and CDR2 sequences are SGHTA and FQGTGA. V dropped 1 base and J dropped 2 bases, with 17 bases sitting between them. The CDR3 region has the DNA TGTGCCAGCAGCTTAAGTGGTCAGGGACGTCGAAACACTGAAGCTTTCTTT. Translated, it gives CASSLSGQGRRNTEAFF.